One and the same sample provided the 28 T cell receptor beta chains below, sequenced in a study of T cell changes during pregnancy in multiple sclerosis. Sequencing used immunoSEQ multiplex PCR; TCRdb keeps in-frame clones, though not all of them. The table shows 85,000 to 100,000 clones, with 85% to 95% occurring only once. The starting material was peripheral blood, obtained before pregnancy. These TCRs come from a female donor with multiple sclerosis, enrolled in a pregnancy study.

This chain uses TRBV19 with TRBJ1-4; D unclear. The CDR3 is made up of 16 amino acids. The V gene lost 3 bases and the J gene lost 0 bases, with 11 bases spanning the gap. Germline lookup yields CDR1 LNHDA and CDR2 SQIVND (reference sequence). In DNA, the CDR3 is TGTGCCAGTAGTATGGGTGCGGGCACAACTAATGAAAAACTGTTTTTT. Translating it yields CASSMGAGTTNEKLFF.

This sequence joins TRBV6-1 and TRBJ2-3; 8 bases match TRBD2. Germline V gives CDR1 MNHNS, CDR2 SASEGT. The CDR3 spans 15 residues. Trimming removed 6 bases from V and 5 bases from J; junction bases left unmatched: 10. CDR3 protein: CASRLSGKRIDTQYF. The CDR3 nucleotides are TGTGCCAGCAGACTTAGCGGGAAGAGGATAGATACGCAGTATTTT.

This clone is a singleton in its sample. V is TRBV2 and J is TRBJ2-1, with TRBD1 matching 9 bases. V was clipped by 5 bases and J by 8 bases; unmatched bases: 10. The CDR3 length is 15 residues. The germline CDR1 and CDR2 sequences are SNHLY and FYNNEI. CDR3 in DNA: TGTGCCAGCAGTCCTCGGGACAGGGTAGCCGATGAGCAGTTCTTC. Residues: CASSPRDRVADEQFF.

The CDR3 here is CASSGQGYEQYF. Here the CDR3 DNA reads TGTGCCAGCAGTGGCCAGGGCTACGAGCAGTACTTC. The gene calls are TRBV2 and TRBJ2-7; D possibly corresponds to TRBD1 (5 bases). V lost 4 bases, J lost 3 bases, and 7 bases lay in between. CDR3 size: 12 residues. The germline V gene has CDR1 SNHLY and CDR2 FYNNEI.

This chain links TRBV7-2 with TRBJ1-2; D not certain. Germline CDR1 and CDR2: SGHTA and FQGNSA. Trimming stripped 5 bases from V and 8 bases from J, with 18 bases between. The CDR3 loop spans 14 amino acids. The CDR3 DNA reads TGTGCCAGCAGCGGGGTACCGGGAGTGGGAGGCTACACCTTC. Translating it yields CASSGVPGVGGYTF.

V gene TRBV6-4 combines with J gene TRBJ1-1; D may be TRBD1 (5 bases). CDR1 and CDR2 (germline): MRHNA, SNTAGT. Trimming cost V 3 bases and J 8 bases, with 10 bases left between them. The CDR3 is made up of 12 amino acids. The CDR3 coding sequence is TGTGCCAGCAGTGAGTCGGGGGGGGAAGCTTTCTTT. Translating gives CASSESGGEAFF.

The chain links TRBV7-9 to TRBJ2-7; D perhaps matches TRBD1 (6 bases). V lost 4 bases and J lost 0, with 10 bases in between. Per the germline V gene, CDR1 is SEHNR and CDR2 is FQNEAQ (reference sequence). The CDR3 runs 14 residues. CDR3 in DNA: TGTGCCAGCAGCTCAACAGGGAACTCCTACGAGCAGTACTTC. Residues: CASSSTGNSYEQYF.

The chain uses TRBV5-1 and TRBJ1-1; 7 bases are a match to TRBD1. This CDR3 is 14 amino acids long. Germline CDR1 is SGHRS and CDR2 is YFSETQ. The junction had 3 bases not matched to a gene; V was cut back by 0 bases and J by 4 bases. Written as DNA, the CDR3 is TGCGCCAGCAGCTTGGCCAGGGGGATCACTGAAGCTTTCTTT. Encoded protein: CASSLARGITEAFF.

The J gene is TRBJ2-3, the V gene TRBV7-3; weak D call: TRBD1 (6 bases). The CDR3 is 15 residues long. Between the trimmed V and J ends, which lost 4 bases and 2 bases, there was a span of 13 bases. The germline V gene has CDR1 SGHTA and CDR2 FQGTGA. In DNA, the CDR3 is TGTGCCAGCAGCTCTCAGGGGAGCCCCACAGATACGCAGTATTTT. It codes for CASSSQGSPTDTQYF.

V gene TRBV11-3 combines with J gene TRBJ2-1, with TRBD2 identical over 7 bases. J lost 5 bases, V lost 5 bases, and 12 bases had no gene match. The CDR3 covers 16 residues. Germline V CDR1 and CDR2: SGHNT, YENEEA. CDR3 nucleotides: TGTGCCAGCAGCCCATCTCCTAGCGGCGGTCACAATGAGCAGTTCTTC. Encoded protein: CASSPSPSGGHNEQFF. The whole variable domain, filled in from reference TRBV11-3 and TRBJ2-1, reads EAGVVQSPRYKIIEKKQPVAFWCNPISGHNTLYWYLQNLGQGPELLIRYENEEAVDDSQLPKDRFSAERLKGVDSTLKIQPAELGDSAVYLCASSPSPSGGHNEQFFGPGTRLTVL.

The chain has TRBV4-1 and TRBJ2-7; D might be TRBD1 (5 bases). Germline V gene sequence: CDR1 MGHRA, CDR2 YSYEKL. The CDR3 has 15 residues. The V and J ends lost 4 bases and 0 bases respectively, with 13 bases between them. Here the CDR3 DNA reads TGCGCCAGCAGCCGGGGAACCACAGGCTCCTACGAGCAGTACTTC. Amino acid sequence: CASSRGTTGSYEQYF.

CDR3 coding DNA: TGCAGCGTCGCCAGGGGTGAGCAGTTCTTC. Its protein is CSVARGEQFF. This sequence joins TRBV29-1 and TRBJ2-1, with D maybe TRBD1 (6 bases). The CDR3 is 10 amino acids. V lost 6 bases and J 9 bases, leaving 9 bases between the germline ends. CDR1 is SQVTM and CDR2 is ANQGSEA in the germline V gene.

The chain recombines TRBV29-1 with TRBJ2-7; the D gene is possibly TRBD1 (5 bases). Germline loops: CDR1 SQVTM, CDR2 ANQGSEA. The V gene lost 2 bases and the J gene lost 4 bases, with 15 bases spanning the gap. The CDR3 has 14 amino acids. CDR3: CSVEIQGPYYEQYF. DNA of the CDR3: TGCAGCGTTGAAATCCAGGGTCCATATTACGAGCAGTACTTC.

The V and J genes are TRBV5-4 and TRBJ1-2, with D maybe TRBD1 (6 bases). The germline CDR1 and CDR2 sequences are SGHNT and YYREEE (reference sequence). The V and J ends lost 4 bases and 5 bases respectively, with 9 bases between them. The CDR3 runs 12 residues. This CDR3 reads CASSVTGYGYTF. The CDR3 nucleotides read TGTGCCAGCAGCGTGACAGGATATGGCTACACCTTC.

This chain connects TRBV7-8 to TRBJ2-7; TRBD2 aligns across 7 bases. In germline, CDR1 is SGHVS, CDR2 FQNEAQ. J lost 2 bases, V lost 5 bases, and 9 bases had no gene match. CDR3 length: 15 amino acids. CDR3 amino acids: CASSINERGTYEQYF. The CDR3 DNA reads TGTGCCAGCAGCATAAACGAGCGGGGCACCTACGAGCAGTACTTC.

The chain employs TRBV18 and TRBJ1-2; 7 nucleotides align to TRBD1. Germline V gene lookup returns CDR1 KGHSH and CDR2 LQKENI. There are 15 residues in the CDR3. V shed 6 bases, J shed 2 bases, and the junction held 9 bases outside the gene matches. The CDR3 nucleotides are TGTGCCAGCTCCCCGATGACAGGGACCAACTATGGCTACACCTTC. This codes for CASSPMTGTNYGYTF. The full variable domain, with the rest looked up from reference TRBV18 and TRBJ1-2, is NAGVMQNPRHLVRRRGQEARLRCSPMKGHSHVYWYRQLPEEGLKFMVYLQKENIIDESGMPKERFSAEFPKEGPSILRIQQVVRGDSAAYFCASSPMTGTNYGYTFGSGTRLTVV.

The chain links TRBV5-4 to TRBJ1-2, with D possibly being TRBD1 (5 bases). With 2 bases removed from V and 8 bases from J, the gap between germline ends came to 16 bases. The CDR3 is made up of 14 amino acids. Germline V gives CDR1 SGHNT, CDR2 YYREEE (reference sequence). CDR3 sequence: CASSLSWAGNGYTF. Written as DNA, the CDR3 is TGTGCCAGCAGCTTAAGTTGGGCAGGGAACGGCTACACCTTC.

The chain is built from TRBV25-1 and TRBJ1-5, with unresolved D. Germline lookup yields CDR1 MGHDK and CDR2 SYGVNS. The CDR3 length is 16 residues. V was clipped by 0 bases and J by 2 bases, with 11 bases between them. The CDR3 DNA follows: TGTGCCAGCAGTGAATATCGCGTTGTAGGCAATCAGCCCCAGCATTTT. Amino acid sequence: CASSEYRVVGNQPQHF.

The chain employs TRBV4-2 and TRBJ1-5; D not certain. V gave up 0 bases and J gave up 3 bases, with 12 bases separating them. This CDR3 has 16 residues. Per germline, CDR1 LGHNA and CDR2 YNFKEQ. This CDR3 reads CASSQEGGRANQPQHF. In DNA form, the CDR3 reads TGTGCCAGCAGCCAAGAAGGAGGGAGGGCCAATCAGCCCCAGCATTTT.

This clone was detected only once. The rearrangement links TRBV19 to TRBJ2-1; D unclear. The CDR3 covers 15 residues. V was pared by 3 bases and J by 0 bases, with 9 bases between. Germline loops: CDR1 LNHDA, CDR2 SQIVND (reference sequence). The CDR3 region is CASSMPRNSYNEQFF. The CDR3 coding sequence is TGTGCCAGTAGTATGCCTAGGAACTCCTACAATGAGCAGTTCTTC.

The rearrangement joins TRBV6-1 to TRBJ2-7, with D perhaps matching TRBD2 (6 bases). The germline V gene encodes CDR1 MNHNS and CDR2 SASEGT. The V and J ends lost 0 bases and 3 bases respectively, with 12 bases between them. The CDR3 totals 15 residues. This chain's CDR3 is CASSEAGSRFYEQYF. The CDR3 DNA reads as TGTGCCAGCAGTGAAGCCGGGAGTCGATTCTACGAGCAGTACTTC.

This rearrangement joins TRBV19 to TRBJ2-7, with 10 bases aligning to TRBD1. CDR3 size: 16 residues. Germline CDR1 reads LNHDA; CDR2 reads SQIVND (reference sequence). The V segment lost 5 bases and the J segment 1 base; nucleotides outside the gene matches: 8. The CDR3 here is CASSPQTGGSSYEQYF. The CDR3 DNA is TGTGCCAGTAGTCCACAGACAGGGGGCTCTTCCTACGAGCAGTACTTC.

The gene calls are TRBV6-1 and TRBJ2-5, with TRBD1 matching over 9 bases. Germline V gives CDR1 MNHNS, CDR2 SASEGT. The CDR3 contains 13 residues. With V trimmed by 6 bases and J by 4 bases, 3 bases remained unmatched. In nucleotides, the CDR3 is TGTGCCAGCAGGGACAGGGGAAGAGAGACCCAGTACTTC. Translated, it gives CASRDRGRETQYF.

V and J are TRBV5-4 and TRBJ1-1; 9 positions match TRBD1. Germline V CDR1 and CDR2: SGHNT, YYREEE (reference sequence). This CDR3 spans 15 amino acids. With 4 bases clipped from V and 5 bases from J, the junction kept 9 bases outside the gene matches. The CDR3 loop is CASSPGQGRLTEAFF. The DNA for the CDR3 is TGTGCCAGCAGCCCTGGACAGGGGAGATTGACTGAAGCTTTCTTT.

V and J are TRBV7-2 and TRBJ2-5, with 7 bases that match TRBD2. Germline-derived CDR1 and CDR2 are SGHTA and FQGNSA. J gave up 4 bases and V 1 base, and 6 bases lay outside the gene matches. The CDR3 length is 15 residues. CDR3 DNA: TGTGCCAGCAGCTTAGTATGGACTAGAACAGAGACCCAGTACTTC. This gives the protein CASSLVWTRTETQYF.

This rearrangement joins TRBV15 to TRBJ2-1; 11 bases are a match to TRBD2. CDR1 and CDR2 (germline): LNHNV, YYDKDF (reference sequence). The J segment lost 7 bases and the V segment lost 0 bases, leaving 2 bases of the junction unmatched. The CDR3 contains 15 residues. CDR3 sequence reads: CATSRDSGGGNEQFF. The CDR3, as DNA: TGTGCCACCAGCAGAGATAGCGGGGGGGGGAATGAGCAGTTCTTC.

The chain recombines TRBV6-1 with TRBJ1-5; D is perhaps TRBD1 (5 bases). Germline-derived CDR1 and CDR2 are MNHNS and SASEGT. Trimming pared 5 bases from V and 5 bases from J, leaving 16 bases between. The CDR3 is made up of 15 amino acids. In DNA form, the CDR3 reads TGTGCCAGCAGTTCGGGCAGGGCCGGCGATCAGCCCCAGCATTTT. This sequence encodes CASSSGRAGDQPQHF.

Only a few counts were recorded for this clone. CDR3 region: CASSSFSYEQYF. CDR3 DNA sequence: TGTGCCAGCAGCTCCTTCTCCTACGAGCAGTACTTC. J is TRBJ2-7 and V is TRBV11-2; the D is unclear. CDR3 length: 12 residues. Germline values: CDR1 SGHAT, CDR2 FQNNGV. The ends were cut back, 4 bases at V and 0 bases at J, with 4 bases in the middle.